Sequencing of this TCR beta chain was carried out in a study of T cell responses to AZD1222 COVID-19 vaccine (dated by TCRdb to about 2021). About the investigation overall: AZD1222 recipients given second doses at about 4 weeks or at about 12 weeks were pooled, since spike-specific TCR depth and breadth were not found to differ between the two schedules. Trial participants were enrolled into age subgroups of 18-55, 56-69 and 70-plus years, which contained 148, 28 and 57 TCR-sequenced participants, respectively. TCR sequencing covered roughly 230 trial participants: 200 to 220 given two doses of AZD1222 and approximately 26 given two doses of MenACWY control vaccine.

The CDR3, from cysteine to phenylalanine, totals 14 residues. The retained sequence is limited to the CDR3, 42 bases, with the frame set at the first base. The junction shows trimming of 2 bases on V and 4 bases on J, plus 10 bases between the germline ends. CDR1 MRHNA and CDR2 SNTAGT were looked up in the germline V gene. The research as a whole found: Conclusions about previously exposed vaccinees were limited because only six AZD1222 recipients were SARS-CoV-2 seropositive at baseline. The 56-69-year group was small, and its depth increase did not reach significance, likely because of low power. No day 14 peak-response samples were available, so repertoires were characterized only after the peak T cell response. Vaccine-associated CD4 TCRs spanned the whole spike protein, with dominant responses in regions 160-218 and 743-854. Reportedly, almost half of the unique spike-specific TCRs recognized epitopes lying outside the regions that are mutated in the B.1.351 and B.1.1.7 variants. Spike-specific TCR breadth and depth rose significantly after two AZD1222 doses compared with day 0 and with MenACWY recipients. Most participants were white British and females outnumbered males, and the authors suggested that clonal diversity may have been underestimated.

The time point label here, explained by the study, means: baseline before first vaccination. Vaccinee samples were obtained from the UK trials COV001 and COV002, which included a single-blind randomized controlled phase 2/3 trial of AZD1222 (ChAdOx1 nCoV-19) in healthy adults. For TCRbeta chain sequencing, PBMC samples were collected from trial participants at day 0 and at day 28 after the second dose. The CDR3 regions of human TCRbeta chains were subjected to immunosequencing. Per the source publication's procedure: TCRs in the repertoires were compared against a reference library of SARS-CoV-2-specific TCRs that had been generated with the MIRA antigen-specificity platform. Breadth was defined as the fraction of unique TCRs that were SARS-CoV-2-associated. Depth was defined as the fraction of total T cells that were SARS-CoV-2-associated. Using the MIRA data, each spike-specific TCR was mapped to the spike region that the TCR reacts to and placed in a CD4 or CD8 class. Log10-transformed breadth and depth values were compared by one-way ANOVA with Sidak's multiple comparisons tests. As stored in TCRdb, this immuneACCESS dataset retains in-frame rearrangements with V and J assigned. A fraction of the clones does not appear; measured against another copy, unresolved V genes explain less than half of the discrepancy, and the remainder lacks a known reason. The DNA was the basis for D and trimming; V, J and clone size are from that table. This sample holds 150,000 or so clones; roughly nine tenths were observed only once. The ten most abundant clones make up around 1.6% of the sample.

This clone was detected a few times. Its antigen remains unidentified. Per-base qualities were not stored, and no clone one base away is much larger. This material consisted of peripheral blood, taken on day 0 of AZD1222 vaccination. The clonotype was recovered from an adult in good health. Here the chain combines TRBV6-4 and TRBJ2-3; the best D guess is TRBD1, with 6 bases matching. The bases read TGTGCCAGCAGTGACGGCAGGGGCGCAGATACGCAGTATTTT. It specifies CASSDGRGADTQYF.